This T cell receptor (beta chain) was identified in a study of T-cell reconstitution after alpha-beta-depleted transplantation in children. A library of TCRbeta sequences, prepared with unique molecular identifiers, was generated. TCRdb used MiXCR to reprocess the PCR reads, holding one entry per CDR3 protein. The top ten hold 14% of the sample, which has 450,000 to 550,000 distinct CDR3 sequences, about an eighth seen once. Concerning this clonotype itself: Its antigen is unknown.

Study-level results: A year had passed since transplant, and T-cell counts and diversity by then came mostly from newly produced T cells. Several hundred graft clones that had expanded were reportedly the source of alpha-beta T cells about two months after transplant. It was surviving recipient T cells and thymic progenitors that gave some patients high TCRbeta diversity at day 60.

Trimming took off 3 bases at V and 2 bases at J, with 16 bases between the two ends. Germline CDR1 LNHDA, CDR2 SQIVND (reference sequence). This CDR3 region has 16 residues. Material: PBMCs, mostly from graft donor cells, obtained 180 days after TCRalphabeta/CD19-depleted stem cell transplant. The TCR sequence derives from a female patient aged 2-15 years who had a stem cell transplant for aplastic anemia, so the T cells may come from the graft donor. This chain connects TRBV19 to TRBJ2-5, with D perhaps matching TRBD1 (7 bases). The DNA for the CDR3 is TGTGCCAGTAGTATTTTTCCGACAGGGAGGCAAGAGACCCAGTACTTC. Translating it yields CASSIFPTGRQETQYF.